The clone carrying this TCR beta chain is medium-sized by share. Its target is not known. The data are from a study of cytotoxic CD8 clonotypes in ibrutinib-treated CLL. Study information: Response specimens were obtained following a median treatment duration of 12 months, with a range of 6 to 36. Mean values per sample were around 250,000 productive templates and 94,082 productive rearrangements. Study findings and constraints: Age-matched healthy donor levels were exceeded by baseline clonality, which tracked circulating CD8+ T-cell counts.

The CDR3 extends over 13 amino acids. The germline V gene has CDR1 LNHDA and CDR2 SQIVND (reference sequence). V lost 10 bases, J lost 1 base, and 14 bases lay in between. Assay used: immunoSEQ multiplex PCR; TCRdb lists only in-frame clones, some missing. The table has 13,000 to 15,000 clones, approximately 48% seen once. The origin of this receptor is a human donor with chronic lymphocytic leukemia. This rearrangement joins TRBV19 to TRBJ2-7; TRBD2 is a possible D gene (7 bases). The sequencing used PBMCs, collected at an approximately 23-month disease-progression time point, from a patient treated with ibrutinib. CDR3 amino acids: CATLGGLSYEQYF. CDR3 sequence (DNA): TGTGCCACCCTCGGGGGGCTTTCCTACGAGCAGTACTTC.